Shown below are 3 T cell receptor beta chains from a single sample sequenced in a study of T cell changes during pregnancy in multiple sclerosis. Data came from immunoSEQ multiplex PCR; TCRdb stores just in-frame clones and leaves some out. The top ten clones hold around 0.68% of a sample with tens of thousands of clones, 80% to 95% of them seen once. The source was CD4+ T cells from peripheral blood mononuclear cells, collected in the third trimester of pregnancy. These TCRs come from a female donor with multiple sclerosis, enrolled in a pregnancy study.

This sequence joins TRBV28 and TRBJ2-1, with 7 bases aligning to TRBD2. This CDR3 contains 16 residues. V dropped 6 bases and J dropped 0; count of bases not matched to a gene: 8. In germline, CDR1 is MDHEN, CDR2 SYDVKM. The chain's CDR3 is CASSSGGKSSYNEQFF. CDR3 DNA: TGTGCCAGCAGCTCGGGAGGTAAAAGCTCCTACAATGAGCAGTTCTTC.

The chain combines TRBV6-5 with TRBJ2-7, with 7 positions matching TRBD1. This CDR3 region has 15 residues. Per the germline V gene, CDR1 is MNHEY and CDR2 is SVGAGI. V was clipped by 6 bases and J by 1 base; unmatched bases: 9. The DNA of the CDR3 is TGTGCCAGCAGACGATCAGGACAGGTATCCTACGAGCAGTACTTC. It specifies CASRRSGQVSYEQYF.

The gene calls are TRBV6-6 and TRBJ1-5; TRBD1 is a possible D gene (6 bases). The CDR3 runs 15 residues. Trimming stripped 2 bases from V and 4 bases from J, with 12 bases between. Germline V CDR1 and CDR2: MNHNY, SVGAGI (reference sequence). The CDR3 DNA is TGTGCCAGCAGTTACCAACAGGGTCATAATCAGCCCCAGCATTTT. It encodes CASSYQQGHNQPQHF.